These 25 T cell receptor beta chains came from one sample sequenced in a study of blood T cell repertoires in COVID-19. Produced via immunoSEQ multiplex PCR; TCRdb's table is partial and in-frame only. The sample shows over 65,000 clones, 86% of them seen only once. The sequenced sample was peripheral blood. The source is an elderly man with COVID-19, enrolled during active disease.

The chain combines TRBV6-5 with TRBJ2-1; perhaps TRBD1 as D (6 bases). This CDR3 has 15 residues. V was cut by 6 bases and J by 0 bases, with 12 bases left in between. Germline V lookup: CDR1 MNHEY, CDR2 SVGAGI. CDR3 nucleotides: TGTGCCAGCAGGGGTACAGGGACCTCCTACAATGAGCAGTTCTTC. Translated, it gives CASRGTGTSYNEQFF.

The chain employs TRBV7-9 and TRBJ1-5, with TRBD1 matching over 7 bases. With V trimmed by 5 bases and J by 0 bases, 4 bases remained unmatched. The CDR3 totals 15 residues. Germline V lookup: CDR1 SEHNR, CDR2 FQNEAQ (reference sequence). This chain's CDR3 is CASSRGTASNQPQHF. CDR3 nucleotide sequence: TGTGCCAGCAGCCGAGGGACAGCTAGCAATCAGCCCCAGCATTTT.

The CDR3 DNA sequence: TGTGCCAGCAGCTCTGATAACAGAAATGGGTCACCCCTCCACTTT. This sequence encodes CASSSDNRNGSPLHF. The chain is built from TRBV5-4 and TRBJ1-6; D remains ambiguous. V was pared by 3 bases and J by 10 bases, with 17 bases between. CDR1 is SGHNT and CDR2 is YYREEE in the germline V gene (reference sequence). The CDR3 is made up of 15 amino acids.

This chain links TRBV12-5 with TRBJ1-6; 11 bases map to TRBD1. Germline V CDR1 and CDR2: LGHNT, FRNRAP. CDR3 length equals 15 residues. The V gene end was trimmed by 6 bases and the J gene end by 9 bases; junction bases not matched to a gene: 7. The CDR3 DNA sequence: TGTGCTAGTGGCAGTGGACAGGGGGCCGGTTCACCCCTCCACTTT. The encoded protein is CASGSGQGAGSPLHF. The variable domain in full, with the rest retrieved from reference TRBV12-5 and TRBJ1-6, is DARVTQTPRHKVTEMGQEVTMRCQPILGHNTVFWYRQTMMQGLELLAYFRNRAPLDDSGMPKDRFSAEMPDATLATLKIQPSEPRDSAVYFCASGSGQGAGSPLHFGNGTRLTVT.

The chain combines TRBV7-3 with TRBJ2-3, with D possibly matching TRBD1 (6 bases). Germline lookup yields CDR1 SGHTA and CDR2 FQGTGA. V lost 5 bases to trimming and J lost 4 bases, with 16 bases between them. The CDR3 loop spans 15 amino acids. Written as DNA, the CDR3 is TGTGCCAGCAGCCCCGGACAGCCCGGGTCAGATACGCAGTATTTT. It specifies CASSPGQPGSDTQYF.

The rearrangement uses TRBV6-5 and TRBJ1-1; tentative D call: TRBD1 (6 bases). Trimming stripped 2 bases from V and 11 bases from J, with 9 bases between. The V gene's germline CDR1 is MNHEY and CDR2 SVGAGI. There are 11 residues in the CDR3. The CDR3 region has the DNA TGTGCCAGCAGTTACATGGGGGCGGCTTTCTTT. Amino acids: CASSYMGAAFF.

The V and J genes are TRBV28 and TRBJ2-7, with TRBD1 matching 10 bases. This CDR3 comprises 15 residues. CDR1 and CDR2 (germline): MDHEN, SYDVKM. The junction had 7 bases not matched to a gene; V was cut back by 5 bases and J by 3 bases. The CDR3 protein is CASSADRGRFYEQYF. As DNA, the CDR3 is TGTGCCAGCAGTGCCGACAGGGGGCGATTCTACGAGCAGTACTTC.

This clone is a singleton in its sample. V gene TRBV4-1 combines with J gene TRBJ2-5, with 8 bases lining up with TRBD1. In germline, CDR1 is MGHRA, CDR2 YSYEKL. The V segment lost 2 bases and the J segment 5 bases; nucleotides outside the gene matches: 16. The CDR3 is 18 amino acids. CDR3 in amino acids: CASSQNRDRTLATETQYF. The CDR3 DNA follows: TGCGCCAGCAGCCAAAACCGGGACAGGACCTTAGCAACGGAGACCCAGTACTTC.

This chain joins TRBV28 and TRBJ2-3, with D possibly matching TRBD2 (6 bases). Germline assignment: CDR1 MDHEN and CDR2 SYDVKM. The CDR3 runs to 14 residues. Trimming removed 3 bases from V and 6 bases from J, with 13 bases in between. The DNA of the CDR3 is TGTGCCAGCAGTTTTTTATCACGGGAGGATACGCAGTATTTT. This translates into CASSFLSREDTQYF.

Only a few counts were recorded for this clone. V is TRBV11-1 and J is TRBJ2-1; D is unresolved. V was pared by 1 base and J by 6 bases, with 13 bases between. Germline V CDR1 and CDR2: SGHAT, FQDESV (reference sequence). The CDR3 loop spans 15 amino acids. The CDR3 coding sequence is TGTGCCAGCAGCTTAGACCCAACGGAGTCCAATGAGCAGTTCTTC. Amino acids: CASSLDPTESNEQFF.

This clone was counted a few times. The chain uses TRBV10-2 and TRBJ2-3; D not certain. Germline CDR1 and CDR2: WSHSY and SAAADI. The CDR3 consists of 16 residues. Deletions cut 4 bases from V and 2 bases from J, with 16 bases between. The CDR3 DNA is TGCGCCAGCAGTGTGGCCAGACAATCTTTCACAGATACGCAGTATTTT. Residues: CASSVARQSFTDTQYF.

The chain uses TRBV6-5 and TRBJ1-6; no firm D call. The CDR3 covers 12 residues. The germline V and J ends were trimmed by 4 bases and 9 bases, with 7 bases remaining between them. CDR1 and CDR2 from the germline V gene are MNHEY and SVGAGI. The DNA for the CDR3 is TGTGCCAGCAGTTTGGACTCTTCACCCCTCCACTTT. Amino acid sequence: CASSLDSSPLHF.

In this sample, this clone turned up a few times. The rearrangement links TRBV28 to TRBJ2-2; 7 bases match TRBD1. Germline V CDR1 and CDR2: MDHEN, SYDVKM. The CDR3 spans 14 residues. V trimming: 6 bases; J trimming: 4 bases; junction bases outside the gene matches: 5. CDR3 region: CASRTGRFTGELFF. DNA for the CDR3: TGTGCCAGCAGGACAGGGCGGTTCACCGGGGAGCTGTTTTTT.

This chain connects TRBV5-1 to TRBJ2-6; a possible D gene is TRBD1 (6 bases). V shed 1 base and J shed 2 bases, with 10 bases lying between them. Germline values: CDR1 SGHRS, CDR2 YFSETQ. The CDR3 contains 16 residues. CDR3 in DNA: TGCGCCAGCAGCTTGCTTTCAGGGGCTGGGGCCAACGTCCTGACTTTC. Its protein is CASSLLSGAGANVLTF.

The DNA for the CDR3 is TGCGCCAGCAGCCAAGTCCAGGACAGGGTATACGAGCAGTACTTC. It encodes CASSQVQDRVYEQYF. This chain links TRBV4-1 with TRBJ2-7, with 8 bases matching TRBD1. Germline V gene data show CDR1 as MGHRA and CDR2 as YSYEKL. This CDR3 comprises 15 residues. The trim removed 1 base at V and 4 bases at J, leaving 6 bases unmatched.

V and J are TRBV28 and TRBJ1-2; D unresolved. There are 14 residues in the CDR3. Trimming took off 9 bases at V and 6 bases at J, with 20 bases between the two ends. Germline V gene lookup returns CDR1 MDHEN and CDR2 SYDVKM. The CDR3 region has the DNA TGTGCCAGTCACCGAGGGTTACTACTTGATGGCTACACCTTC. Its protein is CASHRGLLLDGYTF.

The chain is built from TRBV3-1 (or the pseudogene TRBV3-2) and TRBJ1-5; D is unclear. The CDR3 consists of 15 residues. Between the trimmed V and J ends, which lost 2 bases and 0 bases, there was a span of 8 bases. Germline V gene sequence: CDR1 LGHDT, CDR2 YNNKEL (reference sequence). CDR3 bases: TGTGCCAGCAGCCAATTCGGTAATAGCAATCAGCCCCAGCATTTT. Translated: CASSQFGNSNQPQHF.

The V call is TRBV19, the J call TRBJ2-2, with 12 nucleotides matching TRBD2. The CDR3 is 16 amino acids. Looked up from germline, CDR1 is LNHDA and CDR2 is SQIVND (reference sequence). The V gene end was trimmed by 6 bases and the J gene end by 5 bases; junction bases not matched to a gene: 7. The CDR3 reads CASRSGLAGLTGELFF. The CDR3 region has the DNA TGTGCCAGTAGATCAGGACTAGCGGGATTAACCGGGGAGCTGTTTTTT.

The rearrangement joins TRBV19 to TRBJ1-1; TRBD1 matches at 7 bases. Germline values: CDR1 LNHDA, CDR2 SQIVND (reference sequence). The CDR3 sequence is 14 residues long. The V and J ends lost 7 bases and 1 base, in that order; junction bases with no gene match: 6. CDR3 DNA sequence: TGTGCCAGTACCATGGGACAGCCGAACACTGAAGCTTTCTTT. Residues: CASTMGQPNTEAFF.

V is TRBV5-6 and J is TRBJ2-3; 8 bases align to TRBD2. Per the germline V gene, CDR1 is SGHDT and CDR2 is YYEEEE. The CDR3 totals 17 residues. V lost 3 bases to trimming and J lost 2 bases; unmatched junction nucleotides: 11. The CDR3: CASSSAGGADFTDTQYF. The CDR3, as DNA: TGTGCCAGCAGCTCCGCCGGGGGGGCCGATTTCACAGATACGCAGTATTTT.

The genes are TRBV4-3 and TRBJ2-4; unclear D gene. Germline V lookup: CDR1 LGHNA, CDR2 YSLEER. The CDR3 is 17 amino acids. V lost 0 bases and J lost 0, with 12 bases in between. The CDR3 protein is CASSQDFRNRAKNIQYF. CDR3 nucleotide sequence: TGCGCCAGCAGCCAAGATTTTCGGAACAGAGCCAAAAACATTCAGTACTTC.

The table lists this clone with a count of one. The chain has TRBV5-4 and TRBJ1-1; TRBD1 matches 7 bases. Germline V gives CDR1 SGHNT, CDR2 YYREEE (reference sequence). V was pared by 0 bases and J by 1 base, with 6 bases of the junction left unmatched. The CDR3 is 16 amino acids. The CDR3 here is CASSLVVQGRNTEAFF. The DNA of the CDR3 is TGTGCCAGCAGCTTGGTGGTACAGGGGAGGAACACTGAAGCTTTCTTT.

This chain joins TRBV7-3 and TRBJ1-2; tentative D call: TRBD1 (6 bases). The V gene lost 1 base and the J gene lost 2 bases, with 11 bases spanning the gap. Germline V lookup: CDR1 SGHTA, CDR2 FQGTGA. The CDR3 totals 15 residues. The DNA of the CDR3 is TGTGCCAGCAGCTTAAACCCAGGGGACAACTATGGCTACACCTTC. Protein: CASSLNPGDNYGYTF.

V is TRBV12-3 or TRBV12-4 and J is TRBJ1-1; 7 bases line up with TRBD1. The CDR3 loop spans 13 amino acids. Trimming at V came to 2 bases and at J to 5 bases, leaving 2 bases not matched to a gene. The CDR3 spells CASSLRGQTEAFF. The CDR3 region has the DNA TGTGCCAGCAGTTTAAGGGGGCAGACTGAAGCTTTCTTT.

CDR3 in DNA: TGTGCCAGCAGCCAAGGGAGCGGGGGGGCCGTAGATACGCAGTATTTT. Translated, it gives CASSQGSGGAVDTQYF. The J gene is TRBJ2-3, the V gene TRBV4-2; TRBD2 matches at 10 bases. V lost 1 base to trimming and J lost 5 bases; unmatched junction nucleotides: 6. The CDR3 is made up of 16 amino acids. Germline assignment: CDR1 LGHNA and CDR2 YNFKEQ.